The 12 T cell receptor beta chains below all came from one sample that was sequenced in a study of blood T cell repertoires in COVID-19. The repertoire was sequenced with immunoSEQ multiplex PCR; TCRdb's copy has only in-frame clones and lacks some. The table has roughly 190,000 clones, over 75% seen once. The specimen was peripheral blood. Receptors originate from a man aged 50 to 60 with acute or convalescent COVID-19.

V usage is TRBV6-5 and J usage is TRBJ1-5; 10 bases match TRBD1. This CDR3 is built from 13 residues. V was pared by 8 bases and J by 7 bases, with 5 bases of the junction left unmatched. Germline V gene sequence: CDR1 MNHEY, CDR2 SVGAGI. The CDR3 bases are TGTGCCAGCGGGGACAGGGGTGGACAGCCCCAGCATTTT. Its protein product is CASGDRGGQPQHF.

To note about this clone: One end of the junction is discordant with germline, which a read error may explain. The chain carries TRBV7-7 and TRBJ2-1; 7 bases match TRBD1. Germline-derived CDR1 and CDR2 are SSHAT and FNYEAQ (reference sequence). CDR3 size: 15 residues. The CDR3 bases are TGTGCTAGCAGCCTGGGGACAGTATCCTACAATGAGCAGTTCTTC. It yields the protein CASSLGTVSYNEQFF.

The V call is TRBV19, the J call TRBJ1-3; TRBD1 aligns across 7 bases. CDR1 LNHDA and CDR2 SQIVND come from the germline V gene (reference sequence). The CDR3 runs to 14 residues. V was pared by 3 bases and J by 2 bases, with 1 base of the junction left unmatched. The CDR3 region is CASSITGAGNTIYF. The CDR3 bases are TGTGCCAGTAGTATTACAGGGGCTGGAAACACCATATATTTT.

This rearrangement joins TRBV6-2 or TRBV6-3 to TRBJ2-2; 11 nucleotides line up with TRBD2. Per the germline V gene, CDR1 is MNHEY and CDR2 is SVGEGT. The V gene end was trimmed by 2 bases and the J gene end by 6 bases; junction bases not matched to a gene: 2. The CDR3 extends over 15 amino acids. The CDR3 sequence is CASSYASGGSGELFF. The CDR3 DNA sequence: TGTGCCAGCAGTTACGCTAGCGGGGGGTCCGGGGAGCTGTTTTTT.

V gene TRBV28 combines with J gene TRBJ2-2, with 11 bases that match TRBD2. CDR3 length: 17 residues. Germline CDR1 MDHEN, CDR2 SYDVKM. With 3 bases clipped from V and 2 bases from J, the junction kept 5 bases outside the gene matches. The DNA of the CDR3 is TGTGCCAGCAGTTTGGGAGGACTAGCGGGTAACACCGGGGAGCTGTTTTTT. It encodes CASSLGGLAGNTGELFF. The full variable domain, with the rest looked up from reference TRBV28 and TRBJ2-2, is DVKVTQSSRYLVKRTGEKVFLECVQDMDHENMFWYRQDPGLGLRLIYFSYDVKMKEKGDIPEGYSVSREKKERFSLILESASTNQTSMYLCASSLGGLAGNTGELFFGEGSRLTVL.

CDR3 loop: CASSILPGGSGYTF. The CDR3 DNA reads as TGTGCCAGTAGTATCCTCCCGGGGGGCTCTGGCTACACCTTC. V and J are TRBV19 and TRBJ1-2; D might be TRBD1 (6 bases). CDR1 is LNHDA, CDR2 SQIVND, per germline (reference sequence). Trimming took 3 bases from V and 7 from J, leaving 15 bases between them. CDR3 length: 14 residues.

V is TRBV5-1 and J is TRBJ2-5; 9 nucleotides line up with TRBD1. The CDR3 has 15 residues. Germline CDR1 is SGHRS and CDR2 is YFSETQ. V was clipped by 4 bases and J by 5 bases; unmatched bases: 9. CDR3 sequence reads: CASSPPDRGKETQYF. In DNA, the CDR3 is TGCGCCAGCAGCCCTCCGGACAGGGGAAAGGAGACCCAGTACTTC.

The V call is TRBV4-1, the J call TRBJ1-5; D unresolved. V was clipped by 10 bases and J by 2 bases, with 15 bases between them. The CDR3 consists of 14 residues. Germline CDR1 and CDR2: MGHRA and YSYEKL. The CDR3 loop reads CATSRGLGNQPQHF. The CDR3 DNA sequence: TGCGCCACCTCGCGAGGGCTGGGCAATCAGCCCCAGCATTTT.

The J gene is TRBJ2-5, the V gene TRBV5-1; D is ambiguous. Trimming stripped 3 bases from V and 3 bases from J, with 9 bases between. The CDR3 runs 13 residues. CDR1 and CDR2 from the germline V gene are SGHRS and YFSETQ. The CDR3 protein is CASSWLGKETQYF. CDR3 sequence (DNA): TGCGCCAGCAGCTGGTTGGGCAAAGAGACCCAGTACTTC.

The gene calls are TRBV4-2 and TRBJ1-5; 8 bases are shared with TRBD1. V lost 3 bases to trimming and J lost 5 bases; unmatched junction nucleotides: 9. From germline, CDR1 is LGHNA and CDR2 YNFKEQ. The CDR3 length is 16 residues. The CDR3: CASSHPGQGLHQPQHF. CDR3 nucleotide sequence: TGTGCCAGCAGCCACCCTGGACAGGGTTTGCATCAGCCCCAGCATTTT.

The chain joins TRBV11-2 to TRBJ2-1; 7 bases align to TRBD1. The CDR3 has 16 residues. Trimming took 4 bases from V and 4 from J; bases not matched to a gene: 10. The germline CDR1 and CDR2 sequences are SGHAT and FQNNGV. CDR3 in amino acids: CASSSASGTVYNEQFF. CDR3 in DNA: TGTGCCAGCAGCTCCGCCTCCGGGACAGTTTACAATGAGCAGTTCTTC. Looking up the rest from reference TRBV11-2 and TRBJ2-1 gives the full variable domain: EAGVAQSPRYKIIEKRQSVAFWCNPISGHATLYWYQQILGQGPKLLIQFQNNGVVDDSQLPKDRFSAERLKGVDSTLKIQPAKLEDSAVYLCASSSASGTVYNEQFFGPGTRLTVL.

The CDR3 bases are TGTGCCAGCAGTGAGTTGACAGTTGAAGCTTTCTTT. This gives the protein CASSELTVEAFF. This sequence joins TRBV28 and TRBJ1-1; D possibly corresponds to TRBD1 (5 bases). There are 12 residues in the CDR3. The V end lost 5 bases, the J end lost 7 bases, and 11 bases lay between the germline ends. Germline V gene lookup returns CDR1 MDHEN and CDR2 SYDVKM.